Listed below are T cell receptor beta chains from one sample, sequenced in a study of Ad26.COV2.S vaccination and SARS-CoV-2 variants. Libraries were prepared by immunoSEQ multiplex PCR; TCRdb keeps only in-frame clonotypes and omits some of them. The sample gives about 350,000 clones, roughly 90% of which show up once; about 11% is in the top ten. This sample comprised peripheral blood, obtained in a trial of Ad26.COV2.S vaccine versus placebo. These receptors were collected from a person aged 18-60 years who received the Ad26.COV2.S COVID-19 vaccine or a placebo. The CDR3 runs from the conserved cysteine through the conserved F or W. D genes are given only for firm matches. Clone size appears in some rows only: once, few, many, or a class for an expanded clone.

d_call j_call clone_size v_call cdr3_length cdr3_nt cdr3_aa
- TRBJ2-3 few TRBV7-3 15 TGTGCCAGCAGCTTAACGATGTTCGAGGCAGATACGCAGTATTTT CASSLTMFEADTQYF
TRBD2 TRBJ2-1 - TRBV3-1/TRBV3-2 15 TGTGCCAGCAGCCACGGCGGTAGCGGGGGGGATGAGCAGTTCTTC CASSHGGSGGDEQFF
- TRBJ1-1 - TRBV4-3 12 TGCGCCAGCAGTGTGGGGGACACTGAAGCTTTCTTT CASSVGDTEAFF
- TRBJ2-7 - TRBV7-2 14 TGTGCCAGCAGCGTCGACAGGAACTCCTACGAGCAGTACTTC CASSVDRNSYEQYF
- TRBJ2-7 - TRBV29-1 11 TGCAGCGTTGAATCGGGGGGCGGGCAGTACTTC CSVESGGGQYF
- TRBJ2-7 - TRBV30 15 TGTGCCTTTTCACCCTTGACGTCTAGCTCCTACGAGCAGTACTTC CAFSPLTSSSYEQYF
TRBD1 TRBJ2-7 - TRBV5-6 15 TGTGCCAGCAGCTGGGGACAGGGGGGTAACAACGAGCAGTACTTC CASSWGQGGNNEQYF
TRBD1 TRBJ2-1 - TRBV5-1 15 TGCGCCAGCAGCTTCGAGGGACAGGGGTACAATGAGCAGTTCTTC CASSFEGQGYNEQFF
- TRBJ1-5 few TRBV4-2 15 TGTGCCAGCAGCCAAGATAGGGCGGTGAATCAGCCCCAGCATTTT CASSQDRAVNQPQHF
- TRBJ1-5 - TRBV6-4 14 TGTGCCAGCAGTGCCGCTAAAAGAAGACAGCCCCAGCATTTT CASSAAKRRQPQHF
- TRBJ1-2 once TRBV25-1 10 TGTGCCAGCAGTGGAGCTGGCTACACCTTC CASSGAGYTF
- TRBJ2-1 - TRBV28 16 TGTGCCAGCAGCCAGATACGTTGGACCCTCTACAATGAGCAGTTCTTC CASSQIRWTLYNEQFF
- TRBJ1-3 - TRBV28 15 TGTGCCAGCAGTTTATGGAGGGTCACTGGAAACACCATATATTTT CASSLWRVTGNTIYF
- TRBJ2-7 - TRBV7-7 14 TGTGCTAGCAGCTTAGCCGGGGGAGTTGGGGAGCAGTACTTC CASSLAGGVGEQYF
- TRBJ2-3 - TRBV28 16 TGTGCCAGCTCTCTAGCCTGGGGGGGCCTCGCAGATACGCAGTATTTT CASSLAWGGLADTQYF
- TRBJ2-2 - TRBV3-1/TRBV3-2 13 TGTGCCAGCAGCCTTCTGCTAGCCGGGGAGCTGTTTTTT CASSLLLAGELFF
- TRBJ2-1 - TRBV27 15 TGTGCCAGCAGTTTATCTCTCGGGGGACTGAATGAGCAGTTCTTC CASSLSLGGLNEQFF
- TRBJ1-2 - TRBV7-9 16 TGTGCCAGCAGCTTTGACGGGGGGCAAATAGGCTATGGCTACACCTTC CASSFDGGQIGYGYTF
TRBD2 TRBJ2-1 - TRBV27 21 TGTGCCAGCAGTTTACGAAGGGGACTAGCGGGGGGCGGGAGCTCCTACAATGAGCAGTTCTTC CASSLRRGLAGGGSSYNEQFF
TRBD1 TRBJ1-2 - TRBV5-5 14 TGTGCCAGCAGCTGGACAGGGACGGAGTACGGCTACACCTTC CASSWTGTEYGYTF
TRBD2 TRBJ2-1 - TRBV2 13 TGTGCCAGCAGTGGACTAGCGGGAGGGGAGCAGTTCTTC CASSGLAGGEQFF
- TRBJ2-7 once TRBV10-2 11 TGCGCCAGCAGTGACCACTACGAGCAGTACTTC CASSDHYEQYF
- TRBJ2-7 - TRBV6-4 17 TGTGCCAGCAGTGACCCGAACAACCGGGACACCCCCTACGAGCAGTACTTC CASSDPNNRDTPYEQYF
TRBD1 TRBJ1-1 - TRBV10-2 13 TGCGCCAGCAGTGGGGGACAGGTCACTGAAGCTTTCTTT CASSGGQVTEAFF
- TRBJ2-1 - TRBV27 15 TGTGCCAGCAGTTTGGGCACGGGACCTTACAATGAGCAGTTCTTC CASSLGTGPYNEQFF
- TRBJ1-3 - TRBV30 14 TGTGCCTGGAGTGAGGGGGTTTGGGGAAACACCATATATTTT CAWSEGVWGNTIYF
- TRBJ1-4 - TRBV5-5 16 TGTGCCAGCAGCCCAATGGCCTCGGAACTGGGTGAAAAACTGTTTTTT CASSPMASELGEKLFF
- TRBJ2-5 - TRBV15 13 TGTGCCACCAGTCGGACGTACCAAGAGACCCAGTACTTC CATSRTYQETQYF
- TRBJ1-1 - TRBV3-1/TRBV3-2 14 TGTGCCAGCAGCCAGTACGCACAGAACACTGAAGCTTTCTTT CASSQYAQNTEAFF
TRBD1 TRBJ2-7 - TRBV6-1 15 TGTGCCAGCAGTGAGGCCAGACAGGGAGCCCACGAGCAGTACTTC CASSEARQGAHEQYF
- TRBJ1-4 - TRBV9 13 TGTGCCAGCAGCGTAGGGCCAAATGAAAAACTGTTTTTT CASSVGPNEKLFF
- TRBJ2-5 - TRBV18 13 TGTGCCAGCTCAGGTCAGGCACAAGAGACCCAGTACTTC CASSGQAQETQYF
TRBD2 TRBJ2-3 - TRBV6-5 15 TGTGCCAGCAGTTACGCGGGGGGGCAGATAGATACGCAGTATTTT CASSYAGGQIDTQYF
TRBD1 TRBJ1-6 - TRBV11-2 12 TGTGCCAGCAGTCCAGGGGGTTCACCCCTCCACTTT CASSPGGSPLHF
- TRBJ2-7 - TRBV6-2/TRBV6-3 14 TGTGCCAGCAGTTACTCGAGTCTAAGGGACGAGCAGTACTTC CASSYSSLRDEQYF
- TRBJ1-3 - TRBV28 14 TGTGCCAGCAGCGCCGGGTGGTCTGGAAACACCATATATTTT CASSAGWSGNTIYF
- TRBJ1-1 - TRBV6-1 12 TGTGCCAGCAGTGAAATGCTCACTGAAGCTTTCTTT CASSEMLTEAFF
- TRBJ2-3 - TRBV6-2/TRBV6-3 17 TGTGCCAGCAGCACGGCACAGGGCCGGAGGGACACAGATACGCAGTATTTT CASSTAQGRRDTDTQYF
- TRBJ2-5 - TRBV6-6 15 TGTGCCAGCAGTTACTCGAAGACGGGACGGGAGACCCAGTACTTC CASSYSKTGRETQYF
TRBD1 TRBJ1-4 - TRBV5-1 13 TGCGCCAGCAGCTTAGGACAGGGGGAAAAACTGTTTTTT CASSLGQGEKLFF
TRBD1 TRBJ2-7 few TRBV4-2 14 TGTGCCAGCAGCCTAGGGACAGGCTCCTACGAGCAGTACTTC CASSLGTGSYEQYF
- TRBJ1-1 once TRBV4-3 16 TGCGCCAGCAGCCAAGATACCGGCGGGGCGAACACTGAAGCTTTCTTT CASSQDTGGANTEAFF
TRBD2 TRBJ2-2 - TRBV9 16 TGTGCCAGCAGCACCGGGACTAGCGGGAACACCGGGGAGCTGTTTTTT CASSTGTSGNTGELFF
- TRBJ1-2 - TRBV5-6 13 TGTGCCAGCAGTTATGCCGGGGGCTATGGCTACACCTTC CASSYAGGYGYTF
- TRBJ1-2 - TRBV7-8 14 TGTGCCAGCAGCTTAGAGGGGCAGTATACTGGCTACACCTTC CASSLEGQYTGYTF
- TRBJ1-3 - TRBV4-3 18 TGCGCCAGCAGCCAAGAGGCCCTTGGGGCAGGGTCTGGAAACACCATATATTTT CASSQEALGAGSGNTIYF
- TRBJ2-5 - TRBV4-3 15 TGCGCCAGCAGCCAAGAGAGCGGTCTGGGGGAGACCCAGTACTTC CASSQESGLGETQYF
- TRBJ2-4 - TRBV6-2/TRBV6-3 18 TGTGCCAGCAGTTACTCGATTGCGGCAGGGCTAGCCAAAAACATTCAGTACTTC CASSYSIAAGLAKNIQYF
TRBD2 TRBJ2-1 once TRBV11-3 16 TGTGCCAGCAGCTTAGATGGGGGGGGTTCTTCCAATGAGCAGTTCTTC CASSLDGGGSSNEQFF
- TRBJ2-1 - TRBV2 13 TGTGCCAGCAGAAGTGGGCTTAACAATGAGCAGTTCTTC CASRSGLNNEQFF
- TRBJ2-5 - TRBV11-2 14 TGTGCCAGCAGCTTAGGGGCTAGGCAAGAGACCCAGTACTTC CASSLGARQETQYF
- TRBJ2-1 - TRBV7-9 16 TGTGCCAGCAGCCCCCGGAGCCTCGCGGACTACAATGAGCAGTTCTTC CASSPRSLADYNEQFF
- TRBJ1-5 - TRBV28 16 TGTGCCAGCAGTCCTCTCGGGGGCAGACCCGGACAGCCCCAGCATTTT CASSPLGGRPGQPQHF
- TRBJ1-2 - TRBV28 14 TGTGCCAGCAGTCGACAGGCGACTAACTATGGCTACACCTTC CASSRQATNYGYTF
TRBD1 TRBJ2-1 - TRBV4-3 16 TGCGCCAGCAGCCAAGCCCCGGGACAGGGTTGGGATGAGCAGTTCTTC CASSQAPGQGWDEQFF
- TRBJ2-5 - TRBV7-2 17 TGTGCCAGCAGCTTCCACGATGGGGGATTCGTACGCGGGACCCAGTACTTC CASSFHDGGFVRGTQYF
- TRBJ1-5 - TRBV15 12 TGTGCCACCAGCAGAATTAATCAGCCCCAGCATTTT CATSRINQPQHF
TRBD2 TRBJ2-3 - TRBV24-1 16 TGTGCCACCAGTGACCCAGCGGGGGGCCTTGGAGATACGCAGTATTTT CATSDPAGGLGDTQYF
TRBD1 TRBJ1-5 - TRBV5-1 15 TGCGCCAGCAGCTTGGGGGACAGGCCCAATCAGCCCCAGCATTTT CASSLGDRPNQPQHF